This T cell receptor (beta chain) was sequenced during a study of beta chain features in type 1 diabetes. Across the study: Across every sample, 100 million to 130 million sorted cells were examined in total. Broader study findings: Shorter TCRB CDR3s, moderately but significantly so, were found in Type 1 diabetes patients in all four CD4+ subsets. A potential PCR bias toward shorter templates would be equal in patient and control samples.

This clone has a handful of counts. Its antigen is as yet unknown. Isolation of CD4+ naive, central memory, regulatory and stem cell-like memory cells was achieved by sorting via CD45RO/CCR7/CD25/CD127/CD95/CD27. Expressed TCRB transcripts were sequenced because the isolated RNA had all been reverse transcribed beforehand. Using immunoSEQ multiplex PCR, the repertoire was profiled, and TCRdb retains in-frame clones only, with some absent. The sample lists 350,000 to 450,000 clones, approximately 12% occurring once. Losses at the gene ends were 5 bases for V and 0 bases for J; bases not matched to a gene: 6. This CDR3 has 16 residues. Germline V gene lookup returns CDR1 SGHRS and CDR2 YFSETQ.

The genes are TRBV5-1 and TRBJ2-5, with 11 bases matching TRBD2. This sequence originates from a woman aged 18-29 years with type 1 diabetes. The sequenced sample was naive CD4+ T cells from blood. The CDR3 loop reads CASSLAGGQHQETQYF. CDR3 nucleotide sequence: TGCGCCAGCAGTCTAGCGGGGGGCCAACACCAAGAGACCCAGTACTTC. Full variable domain (outside the CDR3, taken from reference TRBV5-1 and TRBJ2-5): KAGVTQTPRYLIKTRGQQVTLSCSPISGHRSVSWYQQTPGQGLQFLFEYFSETQRNKGNFPGRFSGRQFSNSRSEMNVSTLELGDSALYLCASSLAGGQHQETQYFGPGTRLLVL.